This passage covers 2 T cell receptor beta chains from one sample sequenced in a study of early T cells in non-severe SARS-CoV-2 infection. Using its own MiXCR run on the 5' RACE reads, TCRdb lists one record per CDR3 protein. The table lists 65,000 to 85,000 distinct CDR3 sequences, 8% to 10% of them singletons. The sequences come from whole blood, collected at baseline. The receptors derive from an adult who was a healthcare worker with PCR-confirmed SARS-CoV-2 infection or an uninfected control (not recorded which).

This clonotype was recorded many times. This chain links TRBV6-1 with TRBJ1-4, with 7 positions matching TRBD1. Germline V CDR1 and CDR2: MNHNS, SASEGT. The J segment lost 7 bases and the V segment lost 6 bases, leaving 11 bases of the junction unmatched. The CDR3 contains 15 residues. The CDR3 loop is CASRQGRGQSEKLFF. The CDR3 DNA follows: TGTGCCAGCAGGCAAGGACGGGGACAGAGTGAAAAACTGTTTTTT.

V usage is TRBV11-1 and J usage is TRBJ2-5; D might be TRBD2 (5 bases). Trimming took off 6 bases at V and 4 bases at J, with 21 bases between the two ends. The length of the CDR3 is 16 residues. CDR1 is SGHAT and CDR2 is FQDESV in the germline V gene (reference sequence). The CDR3 nucleotides read TGTGCCAGCAGTCACCGGGATCGCCTTAGAGCAGAGACCCAGTACTTC. Translated: CASSHRDRLRAETQYF.